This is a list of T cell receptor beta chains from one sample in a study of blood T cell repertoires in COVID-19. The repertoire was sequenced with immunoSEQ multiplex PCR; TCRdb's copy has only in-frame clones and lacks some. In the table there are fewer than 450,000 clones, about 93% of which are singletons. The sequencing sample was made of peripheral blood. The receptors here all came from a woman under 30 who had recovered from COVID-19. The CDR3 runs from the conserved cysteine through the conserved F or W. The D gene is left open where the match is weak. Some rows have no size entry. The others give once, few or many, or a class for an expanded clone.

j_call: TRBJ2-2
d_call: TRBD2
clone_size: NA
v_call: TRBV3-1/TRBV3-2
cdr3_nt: TGTGCCAGCAGTTCCACTTCCCCTAGCGGGGTGACCACCGGGGAGCTGTTTTTT
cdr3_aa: CASSSTSPSGVTTGELFF

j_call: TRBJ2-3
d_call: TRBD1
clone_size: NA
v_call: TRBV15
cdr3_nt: TGTGCCACCAGCAGAGTAGGGGGCGAAGGCACAGATACGCAGTATTTT
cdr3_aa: CATSRVGGEGTDTQYF

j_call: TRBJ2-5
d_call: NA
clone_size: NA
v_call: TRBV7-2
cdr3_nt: TGTGCCAGCAGCTCCCGTGACATTCAAGAGACCCAGTACTTC
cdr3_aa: CASSSRDIQETQYF

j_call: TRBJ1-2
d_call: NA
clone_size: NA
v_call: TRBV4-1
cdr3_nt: TGCGCCAGCAGCCGTCATTGGCCGGGACGGGGGAAGGATGGCTACACCTTC
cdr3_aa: CASSRHWPGRGKDGYTF

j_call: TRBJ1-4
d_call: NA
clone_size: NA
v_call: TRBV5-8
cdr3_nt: TGTGCCAGCAGCTTCGACGGGTCAACTAATGAAAAACTGTTTTTT
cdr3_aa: CASSFDGSTNEKLFF

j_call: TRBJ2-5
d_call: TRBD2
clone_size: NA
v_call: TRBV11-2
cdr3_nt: TGTGCCAGCAGCTTTCGGACTAGCGGGATAGTAGAAGCGACCCAGTACTTC
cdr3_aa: CASSFRTSGIVEATQYF

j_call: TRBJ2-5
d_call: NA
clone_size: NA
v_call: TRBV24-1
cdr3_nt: TGTGCCACCAGTCAACCCTTGAGTGGTTACGGGGAGACCCAGTACTTC
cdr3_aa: CATSQPLSGYGETQYF

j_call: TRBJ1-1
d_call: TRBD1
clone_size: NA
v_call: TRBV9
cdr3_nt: TGTGCCAGCAGCCCCAACAGGGGGCTGGGCACTGAAGCTTTCTTT
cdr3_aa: CASSPNRGLGTEAFF

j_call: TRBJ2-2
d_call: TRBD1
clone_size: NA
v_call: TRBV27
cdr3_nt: TGTGCCAGCAGTTCGGACAGGGTAGCGGCGAACACCGGGGAGCTGTTTTTT
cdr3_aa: CASSSDRVAANTGELFF

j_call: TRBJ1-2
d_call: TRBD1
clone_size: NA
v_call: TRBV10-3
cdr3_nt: TGTGCCATCAATGACAGGGAAAACTATGGCTACACCTTC
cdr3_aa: CAINDRENYGYTF

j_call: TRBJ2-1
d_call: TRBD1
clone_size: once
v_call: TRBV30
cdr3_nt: TGTGCCTGGAGTATTTCCTGGGGACAGAACTACAATGAGCAGTTCTTC
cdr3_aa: CAWSISWGQNYNEQFF

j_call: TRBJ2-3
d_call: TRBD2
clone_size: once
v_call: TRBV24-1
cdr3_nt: TGTGCCACCAGTGAGCGCGGGACTAGCGGGAGTAAGGATACGCAGTATTTT
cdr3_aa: CATSERGTSGSKDTQYF

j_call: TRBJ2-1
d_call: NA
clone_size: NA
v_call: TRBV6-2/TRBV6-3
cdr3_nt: TGTGCCAGCAGCCCCGGTAGTGAGCAGTTCTTC
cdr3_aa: CASSPGSEQFF

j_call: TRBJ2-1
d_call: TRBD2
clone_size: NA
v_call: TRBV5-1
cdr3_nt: TGCGCCAGCAGCCACACAACGGGACTAGCGACGAACTACAATGAGCAGTTCTTC
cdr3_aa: CASSHTTGLATNYNEQFF

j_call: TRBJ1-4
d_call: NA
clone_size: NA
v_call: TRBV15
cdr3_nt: TGTGCCACCAGCAGAGATATCGATGAAAAACTGTTTTTT
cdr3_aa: CATSRDIDEKLFF

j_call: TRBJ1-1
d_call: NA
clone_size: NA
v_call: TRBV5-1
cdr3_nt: TGCGCCAGCAGCTTTGGCGGGGCCACTGAAGCTTTCTTT
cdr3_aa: CASSFGGATEAFF

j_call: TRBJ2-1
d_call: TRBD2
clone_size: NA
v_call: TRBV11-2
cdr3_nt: TGTGCCAGCAGCGATACTAGCGGGAGGCCAAATGAGCAGTTCTTC
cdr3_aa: CASSDTSGRPNEQFF

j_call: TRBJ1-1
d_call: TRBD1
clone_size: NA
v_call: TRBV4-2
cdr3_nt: TGTGCCAGCGAGACAGGGGGCGTACGGGATGAAGCTTTCTTT
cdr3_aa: CASETGGVRDEAFF

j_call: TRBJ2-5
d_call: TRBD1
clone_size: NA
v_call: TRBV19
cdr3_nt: TGTGCCAGTAGTATAGACCTACCCGGACAGGGACAAGAGACCCAGTACTTC
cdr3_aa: CASSIDLPGQGQETQYF

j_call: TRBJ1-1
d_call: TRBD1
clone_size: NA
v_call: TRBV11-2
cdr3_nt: TGTGCCAGCAGCTTAGAGGGACAGGTCGGGACTGAAGCTTTCTTT
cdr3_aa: CASSLEGQVGTEAFF

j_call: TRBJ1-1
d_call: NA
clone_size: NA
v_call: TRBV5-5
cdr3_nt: TGTGCCAGCAGCTTGGGGTACGGGATTAACACTGAAGCTTTCTTT
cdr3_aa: CASSLGYGINTEAFF

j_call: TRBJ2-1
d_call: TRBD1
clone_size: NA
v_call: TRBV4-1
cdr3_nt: TGCGCCAGCAGCCAAAGGACAGGGAGCTCCTACAATGAGCAGTTCTTC
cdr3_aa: CASSQRTGSSYNEQFF

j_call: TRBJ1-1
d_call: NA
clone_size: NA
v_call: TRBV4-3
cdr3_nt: TGCGCCAGCAGCCAAGGTCGGAGGAACACTGAAGCTTTCTTT
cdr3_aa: CASSQGRRNTEAFF

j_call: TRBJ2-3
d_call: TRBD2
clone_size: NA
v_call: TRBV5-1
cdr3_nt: TGCGCCAGCAGCCTAGGACTAGCGGGAGTTTTAGATACGCAGTATTTT
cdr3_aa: CASSLGLAGVLDTQYF

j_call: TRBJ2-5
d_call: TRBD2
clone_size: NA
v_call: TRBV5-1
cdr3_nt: TGCGCCAGCAGCTTGGCCGGGGGTAGCGGGACATTTTGGGCGGAGACCCAGTACTTC
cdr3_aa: CASSLAGGSGTFWAETQYF

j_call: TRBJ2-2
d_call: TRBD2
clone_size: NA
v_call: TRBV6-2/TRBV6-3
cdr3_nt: TGTGCCAGCAGTTACGGGAGGGCCACCGGGGAGCTGTTTTTT
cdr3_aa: CASSYGRATGELFF

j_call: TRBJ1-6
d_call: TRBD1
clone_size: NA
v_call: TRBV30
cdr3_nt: TGTGCCTGGGTGGGACAGCCGAATTCACCCCTCCACTTT
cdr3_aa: CAWVGQPNSPLHF

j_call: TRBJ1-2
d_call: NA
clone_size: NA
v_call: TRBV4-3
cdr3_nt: TGCGCCAGCAGCCAGGACAGTTATGGCTACACCTTC
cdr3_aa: CASSQDSYGYTF

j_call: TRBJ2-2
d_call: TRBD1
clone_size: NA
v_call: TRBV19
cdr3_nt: TGTGCCAGTACTATGATCCGGGACAGGGGGTTAGGTGGGGAGCTGTTTTTT
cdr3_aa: CASTMIRDRGLGGELFF

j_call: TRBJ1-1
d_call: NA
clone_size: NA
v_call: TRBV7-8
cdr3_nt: TGTGCCAGCAGCTTTGACAGGCTTAGAAGCACTGAAGCTTTCTTT
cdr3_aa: CASSFDRLRSTEAFF

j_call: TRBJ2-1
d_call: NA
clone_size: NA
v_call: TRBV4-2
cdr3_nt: TGTGCCAGCAGCCAGGGTGCCCAACTAGGAAATGAGCAGTTCTTC
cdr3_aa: CASSQGAQLGNEQFF

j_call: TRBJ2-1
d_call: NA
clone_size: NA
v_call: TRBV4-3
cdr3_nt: TGCGCCAGCAGCCAAGATAGGGGGGGAGGTTTGAGCTCCTACAATGAGCAGTTCTTC
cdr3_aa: CASSQDRGGGLSSYNEQFF

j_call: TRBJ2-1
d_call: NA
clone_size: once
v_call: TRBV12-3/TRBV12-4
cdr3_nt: TGTGCCAGCAGTTTAAGGACTCGCAATGAGCAGTTCTTC
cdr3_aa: CASSLRTRNEQFF

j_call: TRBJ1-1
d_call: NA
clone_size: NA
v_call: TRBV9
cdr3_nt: TGTGCCAGCAGCGTGGGCTCAAGTAGGGGCGTGAACACTGAAGCTTTCTTT
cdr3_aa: CASSVGSSRGVNTEAFF

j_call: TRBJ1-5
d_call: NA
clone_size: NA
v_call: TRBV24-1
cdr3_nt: TGTGCCACCAGAGGGACATCTGATCAGCCCCAGCATTTT
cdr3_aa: CATRGTSDQPQHF

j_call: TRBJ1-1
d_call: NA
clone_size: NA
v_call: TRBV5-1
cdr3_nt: TGCGCCAGCAGCTTTACACAGGGAAACACTGAAGCTTTCTTT
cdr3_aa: CASSFTQGNTEAFF

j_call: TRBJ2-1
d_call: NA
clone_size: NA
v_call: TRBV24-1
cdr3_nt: TGTGCCACCAGTGATTCTTACAATGAGCAGTTCTTC
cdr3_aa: CATSDSYNEQFF

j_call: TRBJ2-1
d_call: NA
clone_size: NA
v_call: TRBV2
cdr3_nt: TGTGCCAGCAGCGCCTGGTGGCCGAGGGTCAGAAGGTTCTACAATGAGCAGTTCTTC
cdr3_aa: CASSAWWPRVRRFYNEQFF

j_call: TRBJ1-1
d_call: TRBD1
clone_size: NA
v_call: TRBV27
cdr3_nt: TGTGCCAGCAGTGCCCGACAGGGTGCCACTGAAGCTTTCTTT
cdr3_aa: CASSARQGATEAFF

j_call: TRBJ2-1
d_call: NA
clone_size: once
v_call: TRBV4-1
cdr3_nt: TGCGCCAGCAGCCAAGATCTATGGTATGAGCAGTTCTTC
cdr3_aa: CASSQDLWYEQFF

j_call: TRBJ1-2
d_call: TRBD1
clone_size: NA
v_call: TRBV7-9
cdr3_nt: TGTGCCAGCAGCTTACCCGATCCCCGGACAGGGCCCCATGGCTACACCTTC
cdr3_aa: CASSLPDPRTGPHGYTF

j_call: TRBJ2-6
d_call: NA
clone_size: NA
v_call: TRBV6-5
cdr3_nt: TGTGCCAGCAGTTACCTATCTGGGGCCAACGTCCTGACTTTC
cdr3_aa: CASSYLSGANVLTF

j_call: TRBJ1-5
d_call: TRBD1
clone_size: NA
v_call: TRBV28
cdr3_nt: TGTGCCAGCAGTCTAGGCTCAGGGGGACAAGCCCAGCATTTT
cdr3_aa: CASSLGSGGQAQHF

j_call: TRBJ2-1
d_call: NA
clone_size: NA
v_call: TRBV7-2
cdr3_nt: TGTGCCAGCAGCGCGCCTACGGGACTCTACAATGAGCAGTTCTTC
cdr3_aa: CASSAPTGLYNEQFF

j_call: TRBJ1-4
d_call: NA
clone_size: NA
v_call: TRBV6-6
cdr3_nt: TGTGCCAGCAGTACAGGGAGGGGAGATGAAAAACTGTTTTTT
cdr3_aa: CASSTGRGDEKLFF

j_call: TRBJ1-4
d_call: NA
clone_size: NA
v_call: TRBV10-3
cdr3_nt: TGTGCCATCAGTGAGTCGAGGAACGAGCTGGAAAAACTGTTTTTT
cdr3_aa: CAISESRNELEKLFF

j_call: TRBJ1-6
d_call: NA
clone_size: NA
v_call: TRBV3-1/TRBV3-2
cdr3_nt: TGTGCCAGCAGCCAGACAAAGGGGTTTCATAATTCACCCCTCCACTTT
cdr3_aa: CASSQTKGFHNSPLHF